This TCR beta chain was obtained from a study of CD8 T cells in Susac syndrome. With random hexamers, reverse transcription was performed on about 0.5 to 1 ug of RNA. In TCRdb, the immunoSEQ multiplex PCR reads were re-called with MiXCR into one record per CDR3 protein. The sample consists of about 210,000 distinct CDR3 sequences, roughly 95% of them appearing once. From germline, CDR1 is SQVTM and CDR2 ANQGSEA. The CDR3 sequence is 11 residues long. Trimming stripped 4 bases from V and 3 bases from J, with 4 bases between. The sample taken for sequencing was CD4+ T cells from PBMCs. The clonotype comes from a human donor in good health. The rearrangement uses TRBV29-1 and TRBJ2-1, with unresolved D. Written as DNA, the CDR3 is TGCAGCGTTGGAGACTACAATGAGCAGTTCTTC. Amino acids: CSVGDYNEQFF.